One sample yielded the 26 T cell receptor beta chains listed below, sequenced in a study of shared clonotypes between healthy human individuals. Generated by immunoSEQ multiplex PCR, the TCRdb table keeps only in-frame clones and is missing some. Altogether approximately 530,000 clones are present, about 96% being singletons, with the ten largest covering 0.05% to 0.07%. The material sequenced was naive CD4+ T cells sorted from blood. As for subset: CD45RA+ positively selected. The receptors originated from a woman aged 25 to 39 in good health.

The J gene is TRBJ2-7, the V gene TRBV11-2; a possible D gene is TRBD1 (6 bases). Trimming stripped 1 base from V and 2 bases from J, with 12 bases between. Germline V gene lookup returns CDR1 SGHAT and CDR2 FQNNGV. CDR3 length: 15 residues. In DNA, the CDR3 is TGTGCCAGCAGCTTAGTTTCAGGGGATCCCTACGAGCAGTACTTC. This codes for CASSLVSGDPYEQYF.

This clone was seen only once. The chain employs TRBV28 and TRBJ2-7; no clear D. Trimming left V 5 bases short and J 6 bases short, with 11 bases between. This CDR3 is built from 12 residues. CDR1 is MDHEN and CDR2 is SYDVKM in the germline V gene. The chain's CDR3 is CASSPPGLEQYF. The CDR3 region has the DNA TGTGCCAGCAGTCCCCCCGGGCTCGAGCAGTACTTC.

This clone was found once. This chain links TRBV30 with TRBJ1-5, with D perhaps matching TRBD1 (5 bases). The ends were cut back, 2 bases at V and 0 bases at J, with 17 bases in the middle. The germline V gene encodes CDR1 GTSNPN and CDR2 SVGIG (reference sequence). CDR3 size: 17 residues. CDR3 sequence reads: CAWSPLIGHSSNQPQHF. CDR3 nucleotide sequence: TGTGCCTGGAGTCCGCTCATCGGACACAGTAGCAATCAGCCCCAGCATTTT. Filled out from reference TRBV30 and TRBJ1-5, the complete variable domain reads SQTIHQWPATLVQPVGSPLSLECTVEGTSNPNLYWYRQAAGRGLQLLFYSVGIGQISSEVPQNLSASRPQDRQFILSSKKLLLSDSGFYLCAWSPLIGHSSNQPQHFGDGTRLSIL.

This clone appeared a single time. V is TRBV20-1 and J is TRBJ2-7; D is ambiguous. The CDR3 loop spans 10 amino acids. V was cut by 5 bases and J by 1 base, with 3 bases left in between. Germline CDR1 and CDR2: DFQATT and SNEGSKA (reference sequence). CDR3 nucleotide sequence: TGCAGTGCTGGATCCTACGAGCAGTACTTC. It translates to CSAGSYEQYF.

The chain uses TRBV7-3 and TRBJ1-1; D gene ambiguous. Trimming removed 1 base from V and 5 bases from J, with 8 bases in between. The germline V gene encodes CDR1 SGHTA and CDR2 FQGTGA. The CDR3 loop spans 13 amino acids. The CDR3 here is CASSLNPGTEAFF. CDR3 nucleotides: TGTGCCAGCAGCTTAAACCCGGGAACTGAAGCTTTCTTT.

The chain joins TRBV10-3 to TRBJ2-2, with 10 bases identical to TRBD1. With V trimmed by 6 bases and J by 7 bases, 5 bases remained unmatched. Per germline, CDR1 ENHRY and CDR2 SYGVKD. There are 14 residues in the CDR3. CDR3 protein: CAIRGTGDIGELFF. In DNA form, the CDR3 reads TGTGCCATCAGGGGGACAGGGGATATCGGGGAGCTGTTTTTT.

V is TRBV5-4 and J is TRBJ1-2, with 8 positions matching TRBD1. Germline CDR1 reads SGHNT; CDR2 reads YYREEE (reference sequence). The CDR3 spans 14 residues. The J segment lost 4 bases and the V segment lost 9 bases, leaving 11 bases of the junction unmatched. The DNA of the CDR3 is TGTGCCACAGTAAGCAGGGGGCAGGGCTATGGCTACACCTTC. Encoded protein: CATVSRGQGYGYTF. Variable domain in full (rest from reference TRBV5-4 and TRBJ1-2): ETGVTQSPTHLIKTRGQQVTLRCSSQSGHNTVSWYQQALGQGPQFIFQYYREEENGRGNFPPRFSGLQFPNYSSELNVNALELDDSALYLCATVSRGQGYGYTFGSGTRLTVV.

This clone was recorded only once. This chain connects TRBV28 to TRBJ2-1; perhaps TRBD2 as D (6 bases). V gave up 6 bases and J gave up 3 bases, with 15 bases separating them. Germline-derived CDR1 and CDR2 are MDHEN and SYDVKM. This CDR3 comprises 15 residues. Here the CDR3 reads CASRLGGRYYNEQFF. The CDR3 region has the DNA TGTGCCAGCAGGCTCGGAGGGAGGTACTACAATGAGCAGTTCTTC.

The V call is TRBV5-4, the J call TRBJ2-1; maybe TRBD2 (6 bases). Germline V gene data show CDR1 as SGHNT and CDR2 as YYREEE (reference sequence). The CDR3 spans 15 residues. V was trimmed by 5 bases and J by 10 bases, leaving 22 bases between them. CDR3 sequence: CASRPDVAGSSEQFF. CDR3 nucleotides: TGTGCCAGCAGACCGGATGTTGCGGGGAGTAGCGAGCAGTTCTTC. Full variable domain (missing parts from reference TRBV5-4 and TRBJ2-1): ETGVTQSPTHLIKTRGQQVTLRCSSQSGHNTVSWYQQALGQGPQFIFQYYREEENGRGNFPPRFSGLQFPNYSSELNVNALELDDSALYLCASRPDVAGSSEQFFGPGTRLTVL.

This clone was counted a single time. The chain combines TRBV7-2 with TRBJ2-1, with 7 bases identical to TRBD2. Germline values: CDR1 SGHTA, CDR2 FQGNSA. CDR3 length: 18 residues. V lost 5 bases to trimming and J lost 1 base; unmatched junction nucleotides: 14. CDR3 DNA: TGTGCCAGCAGCCGAAAGGGTGCTAGCGGCTATTCCTACAATGAGCAGTTCTTC. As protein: CASSRKGASGYSYNEQFF.

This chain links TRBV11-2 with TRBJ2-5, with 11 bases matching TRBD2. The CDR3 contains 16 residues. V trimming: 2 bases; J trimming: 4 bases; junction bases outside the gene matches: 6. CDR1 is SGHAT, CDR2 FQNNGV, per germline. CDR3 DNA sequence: TGTGCCAGCAGCTTAAGGACTAGCGGGCGCGGAGAGACCCAGTACTTC. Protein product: CASSLRTSGRGETQYF.

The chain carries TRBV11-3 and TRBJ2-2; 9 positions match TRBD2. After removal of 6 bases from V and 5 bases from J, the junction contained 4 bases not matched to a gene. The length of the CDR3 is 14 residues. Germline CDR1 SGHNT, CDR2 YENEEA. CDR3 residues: CASSLSGRTGELFF. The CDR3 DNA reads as TGTGCCAGCAGTTTAAGCGGGAGGACCGGGGAGCTGTTTTTT.

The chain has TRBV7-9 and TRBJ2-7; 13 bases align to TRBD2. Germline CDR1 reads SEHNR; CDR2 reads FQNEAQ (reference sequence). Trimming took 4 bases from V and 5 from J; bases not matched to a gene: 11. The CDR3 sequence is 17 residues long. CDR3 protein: CASSSGLAGAIFNEQYF. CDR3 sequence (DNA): TGTGCCAGCAGCTCCGGACTAGCGGGAGCCATCTTTAACGAGCAGTACTTC.

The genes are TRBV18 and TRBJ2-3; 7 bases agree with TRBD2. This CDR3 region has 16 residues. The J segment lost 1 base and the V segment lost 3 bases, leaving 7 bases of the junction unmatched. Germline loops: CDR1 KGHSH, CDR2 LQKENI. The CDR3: CASSPPPSGGTDTQYF. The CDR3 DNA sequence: TGTGCCAGCTCACCCCCCCCTAGCGGAGGCACAGATACGCAGTATTTT.

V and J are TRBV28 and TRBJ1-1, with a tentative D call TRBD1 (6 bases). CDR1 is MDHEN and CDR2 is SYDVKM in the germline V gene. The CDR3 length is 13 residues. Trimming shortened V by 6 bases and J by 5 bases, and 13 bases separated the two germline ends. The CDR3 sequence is CASRPDSLTEAFF. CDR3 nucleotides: TGTGCCAGCAGGCCGGACAGTCTAACTGAAGCTTTCTTT.

The CDR3 DNA is TGTGCCAGCAATAGCAATCAGCCCCAGCATTTT. This gives the protein CASNSNQPQHF. The chain carries TRBV6-1 and TRBJ1-5, with D uncertain. V dropped 7 bases and J dropped 0 bases, with 1 base sitting between them. This CDR3 spans 11 amino acids. Germline lookup yields CDR1 MNHNS and CDR2 SASEGT.

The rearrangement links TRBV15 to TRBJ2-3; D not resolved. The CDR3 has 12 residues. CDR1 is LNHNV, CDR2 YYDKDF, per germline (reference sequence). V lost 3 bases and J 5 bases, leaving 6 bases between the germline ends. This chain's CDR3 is CATSRGKDTQYF. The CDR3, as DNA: TGTGCCACCAGCAGGGGGAAAGATACGCAGTATTTT.

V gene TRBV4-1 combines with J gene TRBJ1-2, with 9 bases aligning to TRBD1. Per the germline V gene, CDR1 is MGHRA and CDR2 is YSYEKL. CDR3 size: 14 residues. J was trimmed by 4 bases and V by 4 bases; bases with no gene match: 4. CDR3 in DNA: TGCGCCAGCAGCCGACAGGGGGAGGGCTATGGCTACACCTTC. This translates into CASSRQGEGYGYTF.

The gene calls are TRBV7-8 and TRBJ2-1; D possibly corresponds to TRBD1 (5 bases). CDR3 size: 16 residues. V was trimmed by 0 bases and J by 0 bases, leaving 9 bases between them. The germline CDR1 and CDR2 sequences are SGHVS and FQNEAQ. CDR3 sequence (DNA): TGTGCCAGCAGCTTAGCTGGGGCGAGCTCCTACAATGAGCAGTTCTTC. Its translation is CASSLAGASSYNEQFF.

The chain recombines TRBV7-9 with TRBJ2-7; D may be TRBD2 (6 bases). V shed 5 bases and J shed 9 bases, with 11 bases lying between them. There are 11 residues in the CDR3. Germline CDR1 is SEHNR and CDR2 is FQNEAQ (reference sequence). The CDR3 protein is CASSQDYVQYF. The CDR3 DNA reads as TGTGCCAGCAGCCAGGACTATGTGCAGTACTTC. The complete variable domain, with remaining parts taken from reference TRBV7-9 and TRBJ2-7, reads DTGVSQNPRHKITKRGQNVTFRCDPISEHNRLYWYRQTLGQGPEFLTYFQNEAQLEKSRLLSDRFSAERPKGSFSTLEIQRTEQGDSAMYLCASSQDYVQYFGPGTRLTVT.

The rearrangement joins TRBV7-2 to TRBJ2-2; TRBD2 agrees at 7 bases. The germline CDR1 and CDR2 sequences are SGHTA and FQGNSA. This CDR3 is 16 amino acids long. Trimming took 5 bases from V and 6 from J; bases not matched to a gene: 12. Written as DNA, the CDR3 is TGTGCCAGCAGCCCAAGTTGGGGGAGGGCCTCCGGGGAGCTGTTTTTT. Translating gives CASSPSWGRASGELFF.

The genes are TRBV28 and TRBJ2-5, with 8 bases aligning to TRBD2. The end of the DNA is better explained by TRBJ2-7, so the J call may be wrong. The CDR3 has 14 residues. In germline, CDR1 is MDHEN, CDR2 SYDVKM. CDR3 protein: CASSGLAPSYEQYF. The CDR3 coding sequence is TGTGCCAGCAGCGGACTAGCCCCCTCCTACGAGCAGTACTTC.

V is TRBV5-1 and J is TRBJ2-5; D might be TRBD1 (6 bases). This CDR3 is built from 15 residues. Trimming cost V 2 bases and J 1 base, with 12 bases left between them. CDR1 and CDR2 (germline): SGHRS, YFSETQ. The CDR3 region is CASSFTGLSQETQYF. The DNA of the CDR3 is TGCGCCAGCAGCTTTACAGGGCTTTCCCAAGAGACCCAGTACTTC.

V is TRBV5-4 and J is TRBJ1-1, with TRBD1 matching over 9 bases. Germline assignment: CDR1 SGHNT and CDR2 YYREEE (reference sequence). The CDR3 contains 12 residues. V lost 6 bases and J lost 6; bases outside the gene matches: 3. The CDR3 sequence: CASNRQGAEAFF. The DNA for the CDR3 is TGTGCCAGCAACCGACAGGGGGCTGAAGCTTTCTTT.

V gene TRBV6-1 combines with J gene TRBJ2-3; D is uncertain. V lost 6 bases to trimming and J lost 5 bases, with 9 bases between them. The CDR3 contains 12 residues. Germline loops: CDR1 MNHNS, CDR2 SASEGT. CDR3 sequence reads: CASRPTLDTQYF. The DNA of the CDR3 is TGTGCCAGCAGGCCGACCCTAGATACGCAGTATTTT.

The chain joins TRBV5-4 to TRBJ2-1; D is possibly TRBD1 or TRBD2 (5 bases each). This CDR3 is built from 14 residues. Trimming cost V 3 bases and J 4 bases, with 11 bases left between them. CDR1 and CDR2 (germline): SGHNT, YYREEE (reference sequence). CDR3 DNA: TGTGCCAGCAGCTGGGGGACCAAGTACAATGAGCAGTTCTTC. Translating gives CASSWGTKYNEQFF.